Presented here are 14 T cell receptor beta chains from one specimen sequenced in a study of T cells in Graves' hyperthyroidism and ophthalmopathy. From RNA transcripts, TCR beta CDR3 regions were amplified. The TCR CDR3 first-round RT-PCR relied on the HTBI primer set. TCRdb reprocessed the multiplex PCR reads with MiXCR, giving one entry per CDR3 protein. The table lists 500,000 to 600,000 distinct CDR3 sequences, 16% of them singletons. Source material: blood. These receptors all stem from a young woman with Graves' hyperthyroidism.

V usage is TRBV2 and J usage is TRBJ1-5; 8 nucleotides match TRBD1. The trim removed 8 bases at V and 2 bases at J, leaving 5 bases unmatched. In germline, CDR1 is SNHLY, CDR2 FYNNEI. The CDR3 runs 14 residues. DNA for the CDR3: TGTGCCAGCCCGGACAGGGTTGGCAATCAGCCCCAGCATTTT. Its translation: CASPDRVGNQPQHF.

This clonotype was picked up many times. The chain joins TRBV11-2 to TRBJ2-7; 7 bases fit TRBD1. The CDR3 runs to 15 residues. Per germline, CDR1 SGHAT and CDR2 FQNNGV. V shed 5 bases and J 0 bases; nucleotides not matched to a gene: 7. The CDR3 here is CASSTRTGTSYEQYF. The CDR3 coding sequence is TGTGCCAGCAGCACCCGGACAGGCACCTCCTACGAGCAGTACTTC.

A few counts support this clonotype. The rearrangement uses TRBV6-1 and TRBJ1-4; D unresolved. The V gene lost 7 bases and the J gene lost 8 bases, with 11 bases spanning the gap. The CDR3 contains 12 residues. Germline values: CDR1 MNHNS, CDR2 SASEGT. In DNA, the CDR3 is TGTGCCAGCAACCTGAGGTTGGAAAAACTGTTTTTT. Protein product: CASNLRLEKLFF.

This clonotype has at least ten counts. The rearrangement uses TRBV20-1 and TRBJ2-3, with D perhaps TRBD2 (6 bases). Trimming stripped 3 bases from V and 2 bases from J, with 18 bases between. Per the germline V gene, CDR1 is DFQATT and CDR2 is SNEGSKA (reference sequence). The CDR3 has 16 residues. CDR3 protein: CSASSSGSGYTDTQYF. As DNA, the CDR3 is TGCAGTGCTAGCAGCAGTGGTAGCGGCTACACAGATACGCAGTATTTT.

This clonotype was observed a few times. The V call is TRBV6-1, the J call TRBJ2-7; no firm D call. This CDR3 is 12 amino acids long. V lost 6 bases and J lost 3, with 9 bases in between. The V gene's germline CDR1 is MNHNS and CDR2 SASEGT. The CDR3 DNA sequence: TGTGCCAGCAGCCGGCCCGACTACGAGCAGTACTTC. It codes for CASSRPDYEQYF.

In its sample, this clonotype was seen many times. The gene calls are TRBV20-1 and TRBJ1-2, with 9 bases aligning to TRBD1. The CDR3 is 18 amino acids. Germline lookup yields CDR1 DFQATT and CDR2 SNEGSKA (reference sequence). With V trimmed by 0 bases and J by 4 bases, 15 bases remained unmatched. CDR3 region: CSARDVGTGTGYSYGYTF. In nucleotides, the CDR3 is TGCAGTGCTAGAGATGTGGGGACCGGGACAGGGTATTCCTATGGCTACACCTTC.

The chain carries TRBV5-6 and TRBJ2-2; D is possibly TRBD1 (6 bases). Germline V gene sequence: CDR1 SGHDT, CDR2 YYEEEE. With 0 bases removed from V and 3 bases from J, the gap between germline ends came to 18 bases. CDR3 length: 18 amino acids. CDR3 coding DNA: TGTGCCAGCAGCTTGGTCGCCTCGACAGGTCCCTACACCGGGGAGCTGTTTTTT. Translation: CASSLVASTGPYTGELFF.

There are a few counts of this clonotype. This chain connects TRBV5-4 to TRBJ2-1; no clear D. With 5 bases removed from V and 6 bases from J, the gap between germline ends came to 21 bases. The CDR3 totals 16 residues. The germline V gene has CDR1 SGHNT and CDR2 YYREEE (reference sequence). This chain's CDR3 is CASSKGTLVLGNEQFF. The CDR3 bases are TGTGCCAGCAGTAAGGGCACCCTCGTCCTCGGCAATGAGCAGTTCTTC.

This chain joins TRBV4-1 and TRBJ1-6; D is ambiguous. CDR3 size: 15 residues. The germline gives CDR1 MGHRA, CDR2 YSYEKL. Between the trimmed V and J ends, which lost 3 bases and 9 bases, there was a span of 15 bases. The CDR3 loop reads CASSQSPTGFSPLHF. CDR3 nucleotide sequence: TGCGCCAGCAGCCAGTCTCCGACGGGGTTTTCACCCCTCCACTTT.

The table lists this clonotype with a few counts. The V and J genes are TRBV24-1 and TRBJ2-4; maybe TRBD2 (5 bases). V lost 1 base, J lost 0 bases, and 9 bases lay in between. The CDR3 is 16 residues long. CDR1 and CDR2 (germline): KGHDR, SFDVKD. The CDR3 coding sequence is TGTGCCACCAGTGATTTTACGGGGTTAGCCAAAAACATTCAGTACTTC. Translating gives CATSDFTGLAKNIQYF.

This clonotype was seen a few times. The rearrangement links TRBV5-1 to TRBJ2-3; 9 bases fit TRBD1. CDR3 length: 16 amino acids. The germline CDR1 and CDR2 sequences are SGHRS and YFSETQ. Losses at the gene ends were 0 bases for V and 0 bases for J; bases not matched to a gene: 2. CDR3 coding DNA: TGCGCCAGCAGCTTGGGGGGACAGGGAAGCACAGATACGCAGTATTTT. It specifies CASSLGGQGSTDTQYF.

On this clonotype: A much bigger clone sits one base away, suggesting this may be a read error. The conserved phenylalanine or tryptophan is not found at the CDR3 terminus, so this likely reflects a read error. V usage is TRBV7-2 and J usage is TRBJ1-1, with D unresolved. The germline gives CDR1 SGHTA, CDR2 FQGNSA. V dropped 1 base and J dropped 3 bases, with 15 bases sitting between them. This CDR3 is built from 16 residues. The CDR3 spells CASSLGAKWIHTEAFC. The CDR3 nucleotides read TGTGCCAGCAGCTTAGGGGCTAAATGGATACACACTGAAGCTTTCTGT.

This clonotype was seen many times. This CDR3 is CSAKARQDYEQYF. CDR3 sequence (DNA): TGCAGTGCTAAGGCGCGGCAAGATTACGAGCAGTACTTC. This chain connects TRBV20-1 to TRBJ2-7; D is undetermined. This CDR3 contains 13 residues. Trimming removed 4 bases from V and 4 bases from J, with 14 bases in between. Germline V CDR1 and CDR2: DFQATT, SNEGSKA (reference sequence).

There are many counts of this clonotype. The chain combines TRBV11-2 with TRBJ2-7; 11 bases are shared with TRBD1. Germline V gene data show CDR1 as SGHAT and CDR2 as FQNNGV. Trimming removed 5 bases from V and 1 base from J; junction bases left unmatched: 4. The CDR3 length is 15 residues. This CDR3 reads CASSNRDRGSYEQYF. The CDR3, as DNA: TGTGCCAGCAGCAACCGGGACAGGGGGTCCTACGAGCAGTACTTC.